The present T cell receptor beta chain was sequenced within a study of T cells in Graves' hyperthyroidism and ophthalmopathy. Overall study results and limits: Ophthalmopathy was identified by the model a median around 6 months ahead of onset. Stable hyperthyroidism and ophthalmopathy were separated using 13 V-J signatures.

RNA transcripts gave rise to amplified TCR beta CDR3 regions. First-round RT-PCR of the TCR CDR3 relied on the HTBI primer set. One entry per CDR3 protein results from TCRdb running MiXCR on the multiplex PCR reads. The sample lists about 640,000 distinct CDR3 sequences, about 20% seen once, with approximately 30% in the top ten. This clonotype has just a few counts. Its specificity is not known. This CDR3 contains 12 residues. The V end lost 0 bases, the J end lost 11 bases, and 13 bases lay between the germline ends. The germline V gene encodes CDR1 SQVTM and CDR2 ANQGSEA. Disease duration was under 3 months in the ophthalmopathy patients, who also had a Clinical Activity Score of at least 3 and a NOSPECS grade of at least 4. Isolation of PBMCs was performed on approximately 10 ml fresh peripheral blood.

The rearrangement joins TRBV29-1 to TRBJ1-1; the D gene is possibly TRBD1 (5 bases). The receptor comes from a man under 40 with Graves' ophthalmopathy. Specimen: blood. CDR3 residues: CSVEDRSGAAFF. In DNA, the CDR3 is TGCAGCGTTGAAGATCGTTCCGGGGCGGCTTTCTTT.